This T cell receptor beta chain was recorded in a study of T cell repertoires in cytomegalovirus infection. Overall study context: Carrying CMV and the relevant HLA type showed in public TCR beta signatures. Study findings and constraints: CMV-specific TCR beta clonotypes restricted by HLA-C were the ones dominating the ex vivo response. Individuals carrying CMV plus the relevant HLA were identified by cumulative frequency of public TCR beta families.

This clonotype was seen at least ten times. Its antigen is not known. A single record per CDR3 protein comes from TCRdb applying MiXCR to the reads. The data show 630,000 or so distinct CDR3 sequences, with about 24% seen just once and approximately 8.2% held by the top ten. The sequenced sample consisted of CD8+ T cells from PBMCs. This TCR derives from a human donor in good health (CMV status not recorded). Some clones in this sample may be carry-over from other donors' samples.

The CDR3 sequence is CASSSLAGAADEQFF. In DNA form, the CDR3 reads TGTGCCAGCAGCTCTCTAGCGGGGGCCGCGGATGAGCAGTTCTTC. V usage is TRBV7-8 and J usage is TRBJ2-1, with 10 positions matching TRBD2. The V and J ends lost 4 bases and 8 bases, in that order; junction bases with no gene match: 8. The CDR3 is 15 amino acids. CDR1 is SGHVS, CDR2 FQNEAQ, per germline. The full variable domain, completed using reference TRBV7-8 and TRBJ2-1, is GAGVSQSPRYKVAKRGQDVALRCDPISGHVSLFWYQQALGQGPEFLTYFQNEAQLDKSGLPSDRFFAERPEGSVSTLKIQRTQQEDSAVYLCASSSLAGAADEQFFGPGTRLTVL.